This T cell receptor beta chain came from a study of human T cells and chemical hapten exposure (dated by TCRdb to the early 2020s). For the wider study: For sensitization, 2% DPC in acetone was applied to a roughly 2 cm by roughly 2 cm area of upper inner arm skin. Patients additionally received weekly therapeutic DPC doses to the scalp throughout the approximately 25-week study period. Patch testing was done on the upper back using Finn chambers containing 0.01% DPC, and results were scored after 6 days according to International Contact Dermatitis Research Group standards. Alopecia areata with under or over 50% scalp involvement, alopecia totalis and alopecia universalis were represented in the patient cohort, which was mostly female. Libraries were pooled for sequencing, and per-sample TCR yields varied mainly because of small differences in library volumes within the pool. The study tracked peripheral blood TCR repertoire changes in vivo during primary and secondary sensitization to the hapten diphenylcyclopropenone (DPC) in alopecia patients. Blood was sampled from patients pre-sensitization (week 0) and at 2, 6 and about 24 weeks after DPC sensitization. For TCR sequencing, blood came from about 29 alopecia patients at anywhere from one to four time points (pre-sensitization, 2, 6 and 24 weeks).

On the study overall, not on this receptor specifically: The number of PT1 expanded TCRs positively correlated with patch test score, significant at thresholds 8, 16 and 32 but not 4. Because every patient had alopecia, a presumed autoimmune disease, the patients' immune response might differ from that of healthy individuals. Repeated subsampling changed both the strength of the expansion versus patch-test correlation and the threshold at which the correlation became significant. Expanded TCRs formed significantly more large CDR3 similarity clusters than pre-sensitization or healthy control sets, consistent with antigen-driven responses. No change with DPC sensitization was found in the number of TCRs above 1 in 1000 frequency, and no evidence of global repertoire structure alterations was found.

Library creation used RACE. Sequencing instrument: NextSeq 500. Library preparation attached unique molecular identifiers to individual cDNA molecules for quantitative, reproducible TCR counting. For every blood RNA sample, sequencing covered both the TCR alpha and TCR beta chains. In the authors' own workflow: A median of about 87,000 TCRs per sample was observed, with a range of 23,224 to 690,600. The Decombinator software suite was used to annotate the V, J and CDR3 of the TCR reads. Every sample was subsampled to the same number of TCRs (28,000) for the PS versus PT1 abundance plots. Expanded TCRs were defined as absent before sensitization and observed at least eight times at the 2-week time point. TCRdb passed the public sequencing reads through fastp at Q25 and MiXCR, retaining productive beta sequences. Merged by CDR3 protein, the rows form single entries marked with the most common genes and DNA. These V and J calls derive from TCRdb rather than the authors' analysis. For this sample the table gives approximately 86,000 distinct CDR3 sequences, of which 11% were detected only once. 1% to 1.2% of the sample is held by the ten biggest clonotypes.

Inclusive of the bounding cysteine and phenylalanine, the CDR3 is 21 residues long. Only CDR3 DNA remains: 63 bases, in frame from the first base. Clipping removes 0 bases from V and 3 bases from J, with 20 as the unmatched junction base count. Via the germline V gene, CDR1 is SQVTM and CDR2 ANQGSEA. This specimen's time point label, interpreted: patch test 3, about 24 weeks after DPC sensitization. Per the publication, the treatment or condition label means: therapeutic diphenylcyclopropenone sensitization with weekly scalp DPC. At every patch-test visit, the blood draw took place before the patch test was put on. Patients were considered eligible if aged 18 to 70, diagnosed with alopecia and deemed suitable for DPC therapy, and patients were excluded if pregnant. Total RNA was extracted from unfractionated whole blood that had been collected in Tempus Blood RNA tubes. A word on this clonotype: This clone's antigen is unknown. No qualities accompany the bases; no much larger clone lies one base away.

The sequencing used whole blood, collected in connection with sensitization to the hapten diphenylcyclopropenone (DPC). The receptor chain draws on TRBV29-1 and TRBJ2-3, with 11 bases in between that match TRBD1. This TCR was sampled from a woman between 25 and 40 years old with alopecia areata. Some clones in this sample may be carry-over from other donors' samples. Here is the DNA: TGCAGCGTTGAAGAACAGGCGGACAGGGGGCAGAGATATGTACGTACAGATACGCAGTATTTT. Its product reads: CSVEEQADRGQRYVRTDTQYF.